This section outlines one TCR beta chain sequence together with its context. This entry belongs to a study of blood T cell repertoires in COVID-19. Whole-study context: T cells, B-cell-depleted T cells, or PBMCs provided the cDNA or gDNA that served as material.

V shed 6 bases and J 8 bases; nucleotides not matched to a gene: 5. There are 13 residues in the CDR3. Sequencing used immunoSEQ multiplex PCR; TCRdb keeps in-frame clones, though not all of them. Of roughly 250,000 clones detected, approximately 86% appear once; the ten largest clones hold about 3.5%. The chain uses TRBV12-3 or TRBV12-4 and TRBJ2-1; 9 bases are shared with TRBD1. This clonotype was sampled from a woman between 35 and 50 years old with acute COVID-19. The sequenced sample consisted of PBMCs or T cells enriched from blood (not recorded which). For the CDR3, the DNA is TGTGCCAGCAGAACAGGGGGCGAGGATGAGCAGTTCTTC. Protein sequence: CASRTGGEDEQFF.